The rows below give T cell receptor beta chains drawn from one sample of a study of CD8+ T cells in alopecia areata. Data came from immunoSEQ multiplex PCR; TCRdb stores just in-frame clones and leaves some out. The table lists roughly 100,000 clones, approximately 60% of them singletons. Sequenced: CD4+ T cells sorted from blood. These receptors were collected from a human donor in good health. The CDR3 runs from the conserved cysteine through the conserved F or W. A D gene is named only where the DNA matches it firmly. Size tells how often a clone was seen (once, few, many) or the class of an expanded clone, and some rows leave it out.

>TRBV23-1|NA|NA|TRBJ1-3|17
CASSHLGAGPTGNTIYF
TGCGCCAGCAGTCATCTTGGCGCAGGGCCGACTGGAAACACCATATATTTT
>TRBV15|TRBD1|NA|TRBJ2-3|13
CATSNDRGNTQYF
TGTGCCACCAGCAATGACAGGGGAAATACGCAGTATTTT
>TRBV29-1|NA|once|TRBJ2-1|13
CSVGQVAYNEQFF
TGCAGCGTCGGGCAGGTTGCCTACAATGAGCAGTTCTTC
>TRBV29-1|NA|NA|TRBJ1-2|12
CSVSLTGDGYTF
TGCAGCGTTTCGTTAACGGGTGACGGCTACACCTTC
>TRBV5-8|NA|few|TRBJ2-4|15
CASSLVQGNKNIQYF
TGTGCCAGCAGCTTGGTGCAGGGGAACAAAAACATTCAGTACTTC
>TRBV11-2|NA|few|TRBJ1-1|14
CASSQQGPYTEAFF
TGTGCCAGCAGCCAACAGGGACCGTACACTGAAGCTTTCTTT
>TRBV18|TRBD1|few|TRBJ1-6|14
CASSHSGTDSPLHF
TGTGCCAGCTCACACTCGGGGACAGATTCACCCCTCCACTTT
>TRBV28|NA|NA|TRBJ2-5|13
CASSLREQETQYF
TGTGCCAGCAGTTTGCGAGAGCAAGAGACCCAGTACTTC
>TRBV2|NA|NA|TRBJ2-5|13
CASSRLEAETQYF
TGTGCCAGCAGTCGACTAGAGGCGGAGACCCAGTACTTC
>TRBV7-2|NA|NA|TRBJ1-3|19
CASSLATGRLLYSGNTIYF
TGTGCCAGCAGCTTAGCGACGGGCCGGCTCCTTTACTCTGGAAACACCATATATTTT